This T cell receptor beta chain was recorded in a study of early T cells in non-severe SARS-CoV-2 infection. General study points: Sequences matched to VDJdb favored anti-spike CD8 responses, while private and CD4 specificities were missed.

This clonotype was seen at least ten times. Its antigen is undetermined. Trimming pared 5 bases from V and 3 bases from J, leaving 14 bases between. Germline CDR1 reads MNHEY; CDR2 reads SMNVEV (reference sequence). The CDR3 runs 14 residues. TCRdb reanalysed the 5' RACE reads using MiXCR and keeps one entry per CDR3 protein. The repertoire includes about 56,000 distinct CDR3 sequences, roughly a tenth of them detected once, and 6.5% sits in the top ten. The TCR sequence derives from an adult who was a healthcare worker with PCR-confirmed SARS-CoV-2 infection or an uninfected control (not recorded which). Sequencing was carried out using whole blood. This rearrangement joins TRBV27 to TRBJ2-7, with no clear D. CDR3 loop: CASSPLGGVYEQYF. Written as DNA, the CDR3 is TGTGCCAGCAGTCCCCTTGGCGGAGTCTACGAGCAGTACTTC.